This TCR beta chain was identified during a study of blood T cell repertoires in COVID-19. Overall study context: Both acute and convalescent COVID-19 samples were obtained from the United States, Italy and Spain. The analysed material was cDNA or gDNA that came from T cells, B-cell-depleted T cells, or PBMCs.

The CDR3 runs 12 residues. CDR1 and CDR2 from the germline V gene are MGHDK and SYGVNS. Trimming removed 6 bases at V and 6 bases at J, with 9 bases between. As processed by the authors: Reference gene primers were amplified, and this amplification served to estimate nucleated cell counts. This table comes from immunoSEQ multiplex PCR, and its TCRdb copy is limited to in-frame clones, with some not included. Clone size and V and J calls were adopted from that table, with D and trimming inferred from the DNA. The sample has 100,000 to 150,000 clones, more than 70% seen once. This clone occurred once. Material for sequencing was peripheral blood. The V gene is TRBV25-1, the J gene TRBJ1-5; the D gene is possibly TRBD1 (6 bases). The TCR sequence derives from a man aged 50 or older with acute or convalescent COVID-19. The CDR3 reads CASRQGFQPQHF. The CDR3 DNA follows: TGTGCCAGCAGACAGGGCTTTCAGCCCCAGCATTTT. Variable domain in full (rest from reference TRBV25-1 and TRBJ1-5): EADIYQTPRYLVIGTGKKITLECSQTMGHDKMYWYQQDPGMELHLIHYSYGVNSTEKGDLSSESTVSRIRTEHFPLTLESARPSHTSQYLCASRQGFQPQHFGDGTRLSIL.